Presented here are 5 T cell receptor beta chains from one specimen sequenced in a study of beta chain features in type 1 diabetes. Expressed TCRB transcripts got sequenced, as all isolated RNA was reverse transcribed. Data came from immunoSEQ multiplex PCR; TCRdb stores just in-frame clones and leaves some out. The sample records roughly 150,000 clones, over 8.5% being singletons. The material sequenced was central memory CD4+ T cells from blood. These receptors all stem from a young man in good health.

The sample holds a few counts of this clone. The chain recombines TRBV28 with TRBJ2-1; D unresolved. With 0 bases removed from V and 8 bases from J, the gap between germline ends came to 2 bases. In germline, CDR1 is MDHEN, CDR2 SYDVKM. The CDR3 has 11 residues. CDR3 loop: CASSLWDEQFF. The CDR3 nucleotides are TGTGCCAGCAGTTTATGGGATGAGCAGTTCTTC.

The rearrangement uses TRBV25-1 and TRBJ2-4; either TRBD1 or TRBD2 may fit D (6 bases each). V lost 2 bases and J lost 6, with 11 bases in between. The germline V gene has CDR1 MGHDK and CDR2 SYGVNS. CDR3 size: 14 residues. For the CDR3, the DNA is TGTGCCAGCAGTGAAAGAAGGGGGGTAAACATTCAGTACTTC. Protein sequence: CASSERRGVNIQYF.

V and J are TRBV18 and TRBJ2-1, with 11 bases aligning to TRBD2. This CDR3 is built from 16 residues. CDR1 is KGHSH and CDR2 is LQKENI in the germline V gene. V trimming: 5 bases; J trimming: 8 bases; junction bases outside the gene matches: 11. CDR3 sequence (DNA): TGTGCCAGCTCATCGGCGGGGGGACTAGCGGCGCATGAGCAGTTCTTC. This gives the protein CASSSAGGLAAHEQFF.

This clone was seen only a few times. CDR3 DNA sequence: TGTGCCAGCAGCTTAACGTCCGACAGGGCAGGAAATGAGCAGTTCTTC. This gives the protein CASSLTSDRAGNEQFF. This rearrangement joins TRBV7-3 to TRBJ2-1; 7 positions agree with TRBD1. The germline CDR1 and CDR2 sequences are SGHTA and FQGTGA. The CDR3 totals 16 residues. V lost 0 bases and J lost 7; bases outside the gene matches: 9.

The V gene is TRBV15, the J gene TRBJ1-2; D remains unclear. The CDR3 contains 13 residues. Germline assignment: CDR1 LNHNV and CDR2 YYDKDF (reference sequence). V was clipped by 3 bases and J by 3 bases, with 8 bases between them. CDR3 nucleotide sequence: TGTGCCACCAGCAGGGCCACAGACTATGGCTACACCTTC. Translated, it gives CATSRATDYGYTF.